Listed here are 27 T cell receptor beta chains from one sample, sequenced in a study of vaccination effects on CD4 cells after COVID-19 (dated by TCRdb to between 2021 and 2023). To identify antigen-specific CD4+ T cell clonotypes by their expansion, the ViraFEST assay first stimulated PBMC with viral peptide pools and then applied TCR sequencing. After approximately eleven days of culture, CD4+ T cells were isolated with the EasySep CD4+ T cell isolation kit. Convalescent patients had PCR-confirmed SARS-CoV-2 infection between March and December 2020, before Alpha, Beta and Delta variants emerged in the United States. Receptors were amplified or captured by the immunoSEQ multiplex PCR assay. TCRdb mirrors the immuneACCESS table, restricted to in-frame sequences. Some clones are absent from its copies; in checked studies, under half trace to an unresolved V gene, and the reason for the others is unknown. Present in this sample are tens of thousands of clones, 55% to 75% of which were seen just once. The biggest ten clones account for under 35% of the sample.

Antigens for these TCRs are unknown. The sample consisted of CD4+ T cells from PBMCs cultured with a peptide pool, taken before COVID-19 vaccination. These receptor sequences come from a human donor who had a prior SARS-CoV-2 infection.

The chain carries TRBV5-1 and TRBJ2-1; 14 positions agree with TRBD2. The CDR3 runs to 17 residues. J was trimmed by 5 bases and V by 4 bases; bases with no gene match: 8. CDR1 and CDR2 from the germline V gene are SGHRS and YFSETQ. The CDR3 sequence is CASSLWTSGRTNNEQFF. CDR3 DNA: TGCGCCAGCAGCCTGTGGACTAGCGGGAGGACAAACAATGAGCAGTTCTTC.

The chain carries TRBV30 and TRBJ2-7; D might be TRBD1 (5 bases). V was cut by 5 bases and J by 6 bases, with 14 bases left in between. The germline V gene encodes CDR1 GTSNPN and CDR2 SVGIG (reference sequence). The CDR3 runs 12 residues. The CDR3 region is CAWDSLIGEQYF. The CDR3 DNA sequence: TGTGCCTGGGACAGCTTGATCGGCGAGCAGTACTTC.

This clone has a handful of counts. The chain recombines TRBV12-3 or TRBV12-4 with TRBJ1-3; unclear D gene. The V gene lost 0 bases and the J gene lost 5 bases, with 5 bases spanning the gap. This CDR3 is 13 amino acids long. Here the CDR3 reads CASSLALRNTIYF. The DNA of the CDR3 is TGTGCCAGCAGTTTAGCGCTTAGAAACACCATATATTTT.

This clone appeared a few times. The rearrangement joins TRBV5-1 to TRBJ1-1, with a tentative D call TRBD1 (5 bases). This CDR3 has 14 residues. CDR1 is SGHRS, CDR2 YFSETQ, per germline. V gave up 2 bases and J gave up 4 bases, with 12 bases separating them. The CDR3 region is CASSLNSQGTEAFF. CDR3 sequence (DNA): TGCGCCAGCAGCTTAAACAGCCAGGGCACTGAAGCTTTCTTT.

The chain combines TRBV6-6 with TRBJ2-7, with D tentatively TRBD2 (5 bases). Germline assignment: CDR1 MNHNY and CDR2 SVGAGI (reference sequence). Trimming pared 4 bases from V and 0 bases from J, leaving 10 bases between. The CDR3 runs 14 residues. CDR3 bases: TGTGCCAGCAGTTCAAGCGGAGACTCCTACGAGCAGTACTTC. This codes for CASSSSGDSYEQYF.

The chain uses TRBV5-1 and TRBJ2-3; 12 bases align to TRBD2. V dropped 1 base and J dropped 5; count of bases not matched to a gene: 8. This CDR3 is built from 17 residues. The V gene's germline CDR1 is SGHRS and CDR2 YFSETQ. This chain's CDR3 is CASSLFSSGGALDTQYF. The CDR3 region has the DNA TGCGCCAGCAGCTTGTTTTCTAGCGGGGGGGCCTTAGATACGCAGTATTTT. Together with reference TRBV5-1 and TRBJ2-3, the CDR3 gives the full variable domain: KAGVTQTPRYLIKTRGQQVTLSCSPISGHRSVSWYQQTPGQGLQFLFEYFSETQRNKGNFPGRFSGRQFSNSRSEMNVSTLELGDSALYLCASSLFSSGGALDTQYFGPGTRLTVL.

The chain uses TRBV9 and TRBJ2-5, with 7 bases aligning to TRBD1. Germline V gene data show CDR1 as SGDLS and CDR2 as YYNGEE. The CDR3 totals 15 residues. The V gene end was trimmed by 0 bases and the J gene end by 4 bases; junction bases not matched to a gene: 6. CDR3 protein: CASSVVGTGAETQYF. CDR3 nucleotide sequence: TGTGCCAGCAGCGTAGTCGGCACAGGGGCAGAGACCCAGTACTTC.

The chain combines TRBV25-1 with TRBJ2-2; perhaps TRBD1 as D (6 bases). Deletions cut 8 bases from V and 5 bases from J, with 18 bases between. Germline CDR1 MGHDK, CDR2 SYGVNS. The CDR3 totals 15 residues. The CDR3 nucleotides are TGTGCCAGCGGGCCTCCACAGGGTCGGACCGGGGAGCTGTTTTTT. It encodes CASGPPQGRTGELFF.

The chain joins TRBV6-1 to TRBJ1-6; D remains ambiguous. Trimming shortened V by 1 base and J by 0 bases, and 13 bases separated the two germline ends. CDR3 length: 18 residues. Per the germline V gene, CDR1 is MNHNS and CDR2 is SASEGT. This CDR3 is CASSEVETISSYNSPLHF. CDR3 in DNA: TGTGCCAGCAGTGAAGTAGAAACAATAAGCTCCTATAATTCACCCCTCCACTTT.

J is TRBJ1-2 and V is TRBV5-1, with 8 positions matching TRBD1. Germline-derived CDR1 and CDR2 are SGHRS and YFSETQ. The junction had 2 bases not matched to a gene; V was cut back by 0 bases and J by 4 bases. The CDR3 extends over 14 amino acids. The CDR3 sequence is CASSLVGQVYGYTF. Here the CDR3 DNA reads TGCGCCAGCAGCTTGGTGGGACAGGTCTATGGCTACACCTTC.

The V gene is TRBV29-1, the J gene TRBJ2-3; D might be TRBD1 (5 bases). The V end lost 4 bases, the J end lost 1 base, and 12 bases lay between the germline ends. From germline, CDR1 is SQVTM and CDR2 ANQGSEA. The CDR3 extends over 14 amino acids. The CDR3 DNA reads as TGCAGCGTTGCAGGGTCAGAGGGCACAGATACGCAGTATTTT. The encoded protein is CSVAGSEGTDTQYF.

V usage is TRBV7-2 and J usage is TRBJ2-7; weak D call: TRBD2 (5 bases). Germline V gene lookup returns CDR1 SGHTA and CDR2 FQGNSA. The CDR3 loop spans 13 amino acids. Trimming pared 3 bases from V and 7 bases from J, leaving 13 bases between. For the CDR3, the DNA is TGTGCCAGCAGCTTTTCGGGGAGTTTAGAGCAGTACTTC. Residues: CASSFSGSLEQYF.

The chain recombines TRBV11-2 with TRBJ2-2, with 11 bases that match TRBD2. Germline V gene lookup returns CDR1 SGHAT and CDR2 FQNNGV. The CDR3 totals 16 residues. With V trimmed by 4 bases and J by 6 bases, 7 bases remained unmatched. The CDR3 DNA is TGTGCCAGCAGCTCATTCCTTAGCGGGAGGGCCGGGGAGCTGTTTTTT. Its protein is CASSSFLSGRAGELFF.

The chain couples TRBV15 to TRBJ2-1, with 14 bases fitting TRBD2. The germline V gene encodes CDR1 LNHNV and CDR2 YYDKDF (reference sequence). V lost 4 bases and J lost 0; bases outside the gene matches: 2. The CDR3 totals 17 residues. The CDR3 protein is CATSTGTSGSSYNEQFF. The CDR3 coding sequence is TGTGCCACCAGCACCGGGACTAGCGGGAGCTCCTACAATGAGCAGTTCTTC.

V and J are TRBV2 and TRBJ2-4, with TRBD2 matching over 8 bases. V dropped 3 bases and J dropped 0; count of bases not matched to a gene: 1. The CDR3 consists of 15 residues. The germline CDR1 and CDR2 sequences are SNHLY and FYNNEI. The CDR3 region is CASSDGGAAKNIQYF. The CDR3 DNA reads as TGTGCCAGCAGTGACGGGGGGGCAGCCAAAAACATTCAGTACTTC.

This rearrangement joins TRBV7-8 to TRBJ1-2, with D possibly matching TRBD1 (5 bases). Trimming removed 1 base at V and 3 bases at J, with 6 bases between. Germline V CDR1 and CDR2: SGHVS, FQNEAQ. This CDR3 comprises 13 residues. The DNA for the CDR3 is TGTGCCAGCAGCTTAGGACAGTACTATGGCTACACCTTC. Protein sequence: CASSLGQYYGYTF.

This rearrangement joins TRBV5-1 to TRBJ2-7; 8 bases map to TRBD1. With 1 base clipped from V and 2 bases from J, the junction kept 2 bases outside the gene matches. The CDR3 runs to 14 residues. Germline values: CDR1 SGHRS, CDR2 YFSETQ. The CDR3 reads CASSLRTGPYEQYF. The CDR3 DNA sequence: TGCGCCAGCAGCTTGCGGACAGGGCCCTACGAGCAGTACTTC.

V is TRBV7-3 and J is TRBJ2-4; possibly TRBD2 for D (6 bases). V was pared by 4 bases and J by 1 base, with 11 bases between. There are 15 residues in the CDR3. Germline loops: CDR1 SGHTA, CDR2 FQGTGA. The CDR3 here is CASSSQAGAKNIQYF. The DNA for the CDR3 is TGTGCCAGCAGCTCACAGGCGGGGGCCAAAAACATTCAGTACTTC. The variable domain in full, completed from reference TRBV7-3 and TRBJ2-4, reads GAGVSQTPSNKVTEKGKYVELRCDPISGHTALYWYRQSLGQGPEFLIYFQGTGAADDSGLPNDRFFAVRPEGSVSTLKIQRTERGDSAVYLCASSSQAGAKNIQYFGAGTRLSVL.

The chain couples TRBV18 to TRBJ1-4, with D maybe TRBD1 (5 bases). The CDR3 extends over 14 amino acids. In germline, CDR1 is KGHSH, CDR2 LQKENI. V was shortened by 5 bases and J by 5 bases, with 12 bases between the two germline ends. CDR3 loop: CASSGGTRNEKLFF. As DNA, the CDR3 is TGTGCCAGCTCAGGAGGGACGCGGAATGAAAAACTGTTTTTT.

The chain links TRBV5-1 to TRBJ2-1, with 9 bases matching TRBD2. The CDR3 consists of 15 residues. Unmatched junction bases numbered 9, after V lost 4 bases and J lost 7 bases. Germline values: CDR1 SGHRS, CDR2 YFSETQ. The CDR3 reads CASSAPGTSQNEQFF. In DNA, the CDR3 is TGCGCCAGCAGCGCCCCCGGGACTAGCCAAAATGAGCAGTTCTTC.

The sample holds one count of this clone. V and J are TRBV19 and TRBJ2-1; D possibly corresponds to TRBD1 (5 bases). CDR3 length: 15 amino acids. Germline CDR1 reads LNHDA; CDR2 reads SQIVND (reference sequence). With 9 bases removed from V and 5 bases from J, the gap between germline ends came to 20 bases. CDR3 DNA sequence: TGTGCCAGCAACCTCAGGAGCCAGGGAAACAATGAGCAGTTCTTC. It yields the protein CASNLRSQGNNEQFF.

The rearrangement links TRBV3-1 (or the pseudogene TRBV3-2) to TRBJ2-6; TRBD2 agrees at 9 bases. Germline-derived CDR1 and CDR2 are LGHDT and YNNKEL (reference sequence). J was trimmed by 0 bases and V by 1 base; bases with no gene match: 4. This CDR3 comprises 18 residues. Written as DNA, the CDR3 is TGTGCCAGCAGCCAAGTAGCGGGGGCCCCCTCTGGGGCCAACGTCCTGACTTTC. It translates to CASSQVAGAPSGANVLTF.

The rearrangement links TRBV25-1 to TRBJ1-1, with 8 bases matching TRBD1. CDR3 length equals 17 residues. V was clipped by 1 base and J by 2 bases; unmatched bases: 9. Germline V gene sequence: CDR1 MGHDK, CDR2 SYGVNS. CDR3 coding DNA: TGTGCCAGCAGTGAATGGCAGGGGGCTGAGAAAAACACTGAAGCTTTCTTT. Protein product: CASSEWQGAEKNTEAFF.

The V and J genes are TRBV19 and TRBJ1-1; D unresolved. Per the germline V gene, CDR1 is LNHDA and CDR2 is SQIVND (reference sequence). The CDR3 runs to 13 residues. V gave up 7 bases and J gave up 3 bases, with 12 bases separating them. The CDR3 DNA follows: TGTGCCAGTACGGAGCAGGCGTACACTGAAGCTTTCTTT. Amino acids: CASTEQAYTEAFF.

This chain uses TRBV9 with TRBJ2-1; D gene unclear. CDR1 is SGDLS, CDR2 YYNGEE, per germline. This CDR3 contains 14 residues. V was clipped by 2 bases and J by 10 bases, with 16 bases between them. The CDR3 loop reads CASSVFQGHPEQFF. The DNA of the CDR3 is TGTGCCAGCAGCGTTTTCCAAGGGCATCCAGAGCAGTTCTTC.

The rearrangement joins TRBV7-3 to TRBJ1-3, with D perhaps matching TRBD1 (6 bases). Germline CDR1 reads SGHTA; CDR2 reads FQGTGA. V was trimmed by 5 bases and J by 2 bases, leaving 16 bases between them. The CDR3 loop spans 16 amino acids. DNA of the CDR3: TGTGCCAGCAGCCCTGACAGGATTGCCCCTGGAAACACCATATATTTT. This gives the protein CASSPDRIAPGNTIYF.

This clone has more than one count but fewer than ten. The chain combines TRBV2 with TRBJ1-2; no clear D gene. CDR3 length: 15 amino acids. Germline V lookup: CDR1 SNHLY, CDR2 FYNNEI. The V and J ends lost 1 base and 0 bases respectively, with 9 bases between them. As DNA, the CDR3 is TGTGCCAGCAGTGAAGGTCGTGGGGCTAACTATGGCTACACCTTC. Protein product: CASSEGRGANYGYTF.